Shown below are 28 T cell receptor beta chains from a single sample sequenced in a study of blood T cell repertoires in COVID-19. Produced via immunoSEQ multiplex PCR; TCRdb's table is partial and in-frame only. The data contain about 110,000 clones, about two thirds of them singletons. The sample taken for sequencing was peripheral blood. These receptors were obtained from a woman in her 40s with acute or convalescent COVID-19.

The CDR3 is CASSALAGGRNTGELFF. CDR3 DNA: TGTGCCAGCAGTGCCCTGGCGGGGGGGCGAAACACCGGGGAGCTGTTTTTT. The rearrangement links TRBV2 to TRBJ2-2; 9 bases agree with TRBD2. Germline lookup yields CDR1 SNHLY and CDR2 FYNNEI. CDR3 length: 17 residues. Trimming took 4 bases from V and 2 from J; bases not matched to a gene: 8.

This rearrangement joins TRBV6-5 to TRBJ1-1; possible D gene TRBD1, 5 bases. Trimming stripped 4 bases from V and 7 bases from J, with 13 bases between. This CDR3 has 13 residues. Germline V CDR1 and CDR2: MNHEY, SVGAGI. DNA for the CDR3: TGTGCCAGCAGTTCCGTAACGACAGTTGAAGCTTTCTTT. Its translation: CASSSVTTVEAFF.

This clone was seen only once. At one boundary the junction diverges from the germline segment, which might be a read error. The chain couples TRBV5-1 to TRBJ1-5; weak D call: TRBD1 (6 bases). CDR3 length: 15 amino acids. Germline CDR1 reads SGHRS; CDR2 reads YFSETQ. The CDR3, as DNA: TGCGCCCGCAGCTTGGAGGGGGGGGGCAGTCAGCCCCAGCATTTT. Its translation: CARSLEGGGSQPQHF.

This chain links TRBV7-9 with TRBJ2-5, with D perhaps TRBD1 (6 bases). The CDR3 has 14 residues. The germline V gene has CDR1 SEHNR and CDR2 FQNEAQ (reference sequence). Trimming stripped 5 bases from V and 4 bases from J, with 14 bases between. Written as DNA, the CDR3 is TGTGCCAGCAGCGCCCCAGGGGAACGAGAGACCCAGTACTTC. Translation: CASSAPGERETQYF.

This clone has just a few counts. The chain links TRBV5-6 to TRBJ2-3; D is undetermined. V lost 0 bases and J 3 bases, leaving 8 bases between the germline ends. This CDR3 has 14 residues. The germline V gene encodes CDR1 SGHDT and CDR2 YYEEEE. CDR3 bases: TGTGCCAGCAGCTTGGGGGCCTTAACAGATACGCAGTATTTT. Protein sequence: CASSLGALTDTQYF. The full variable domain, completed using reference TRBV5-6 and TRBJ2-3, is DAGVTQSPTHLIKTRGQQVTLRCSPKSGHDTVSWYQQALGQGPQFIFQYYEEEERQRGNFPDRFSGHQFPNYSSELNVNALLLGDSALYLCASSLGALTDTQYFGPGTRLTVL.

The J gene is TRBJ2-5, the V gene TRBV2; 7 positions match TRBD1. This CDR3 region has 13 residues. Trimming took 5 bases from V and 3 from J; bases not matched to a gene: 3. CDR1 and CDR2 from the germline V gene are SNHLY and FYNNEI. The CDR3 nucleotides are TGTGCCAGCAGTCCCGGGACAGAAGAGACCCAGTACTTC. As protein: CASSPGTEETQYF.

The V gene is TRBV4-1, the J gene TRBJ1-3; possible D gene TRBD1, 6 bases. The CDR3 loop spans 17 amino acids. Trimming took 0 bases from V and 2 from J, leaving 14 bases between them. Germline CDR1 and CDR2: MGHRA and YSYEKL. The CDR3 reads CASSQEPPWGPGNTIYF. The CDR3 nucleotides are TGCGCCAGCAGCCAAGAACCGCCGTGGGGGCCTGGAAACACCATATATTTT.

The chain has TRBV6-5 and TRBJ1-3; weak D call: TRBD1 (5 bases). Germline loops: CDR1 MNHEY, CDR2 SVGAGI. V lost 3 bases and J 2 bases, leaving 11 bases between the germline ends. This CDR3 region has 15 residues. CDR3 residues: CASSYGRGPGNTIYF. The CDR3 nucleotides are TGTGCCAGCAGTTATGGTAGGGGTCCTGGAAACACCATATATTTT.

The rearrangement joins TRBV20-1 to TRBJ2-3, with 9 bases that match TRBD1. Germline V gene sequence: CDR1 DFQATT, CDR2 SNEGSKA (reference sequence). The J segment lost 2 bases and the V segment lost 3 bases, leaving 12 bases of the junction unmatched. CDR3 length equals 17 residues. The CDR3 loop is CSASRTGVFSFTDTQYF. CDR3 in DNA: TGCAGTGCTAGTAGGACAGGGGTTTTTTCCTTCACAGATACGCAGTATTTT.

The chain carries TRBV11-1 and TRBJ2-7; the D gene is possibly TRBD2 (5 bases). CDR3 length: 14 residues. Trimming took off 5 bases at V and 0 bases at J, with 11 bases between the two ends. In germline, CDR1 is SGHAT, CDR2 FQDESV (reference sequence). This chain's CDR3 is CASSLGLSSYEQYF. DNA for the CDR3: TGTGCCAGCAGCCTAGGACTGTCCTCCTACGAGCAGTACTTC.

This clone appeared a few times. This chain connects TRBV7-2 to TRBJ1-2, with 7 bases fitting TRBD1. With V trimmed by 4 bases and J by 2 bases, 7 bases remained unmatched. CDR1 and CDR2 (germline): SGHTA, FQGNSA. The CDR3 has 15 residues. The CDR3 coding sequence is TGTGCCAGCAGCTCAGGGGGACTCTTGAACTATGGCTACACCTTC. This translates into CASSSGGLLNYGYTF.

The chain employs TRBV5-1 and TRBJ1-6; the match to TRBD1 covers 9 bases. The germline V gene has CDR1 SGHRS and CDR2 YFSETQ. The CDR3 loop spans 15 amino acids. Trimming removed 8 bases from V and 8 bases from J; junction bases left unmatched: 11. This chain's CDR3 is CASNPTGQGDSPLHF. For the CDR3, the DNA is TGCGCCAGTAACCCGACGGGACAGGGTGATTCACCCCTCCACTTT.

The CDR3 spells CASSSMGGGTDTQYF. DNA of the CDR3: TGTGCCAGCAGTTCGATGGGGGGGGGCACAGATACGCAGTATTTT. The J gene is TRBJ2-3, the V gene TRBV2; TRBD2 aligns across 7 bases. CDR3 length: 15 residues. J was trimmed by 1 base and V by 5 bases; bases with no gene match: 6. Germline V CDR1 and CDR2: SNHLY, FYNNEI.

This rearrangement joins TRBV13 to TRBJ2-1, with D unclear. Deletions cut 3 bases from V and 6 bases from J, with 12 bases between. CDR3 length equals 14 residues. From germline, CDR1 is PRHDT and CDR2 FYEKMQ (reference sequence). In DNA, the CDR3 is TGTGCCAGCAGCTTCTATAGAGCTGGCAATGAGCAGTTCTTC. Amino acid sequence: CASSFYRAGNEQFF.

This clone was counted a single time. V usage is TRBV29-1 and J usage is TRBJ2-5, with a tentative D call TRBD2 (6 bases). CDR1 SQVTM and CDR2 ANQGSEA come from the germline V gene. V was shortened by 4 bases and J by 2 bases, with 11 bases between the two germline ends. This CDR3 spans 13 amino acids. Here the CDR3 DNA reads TGCAGCGTTGTTGGGGGGAGGCAAGAGACCCAGTACTTC. As protein: CSVVGGRQETQYF.

The chain uses TRBV2 and TRBJ2-2, with unresolved D. Germline V gene data show CDR1 as SNHLY and CDR2 as FYNNEI. Trimming took 7 bases from V and 4 from J, leaving 13 bases between them. The CDR3 extends over 14 amino acids. The CDR3 bases are TGTGCCAGCAAACCAGAGGTCGGCACCGGGGAGCTGTTTTTT. Translation gives CASKPEVGTGELFF.

The chain recombines TRBV11-3 with TRBJ2-5; maybe TRBD1 (6 bases). V was pared by 5 bases and J by 2 bases, with 9 bases between. Germline CDR1 reads SGHNT; CDR2 reads YENEEA. This CDR3 is built from 13 residues. CDR3 in amino acids: CASSQTGQETQYF. CDR3 nucleotides: TGTGCCAGCAGCCAGACAGGACAAGAGACCCAGTACTTC.

This clone was picked up one time. The J gene is TRBJ2-7, the V gene TRBV11-2, with D maybe TRBD1 (7 bases). Germline assignment: CDR1 SGHAT and CDR2 FQNNGV. The CDR3 runs 14 residues. Trimming took off 2 bases at V and 6 bases at J, with 14 bases between the two ends. The CDR3 region has the DNA TGTGCCAGCAGCTTATGGACAGGCGGGGTCGAGCAGTACTTC. This translates into CASSLWTGGVEQYF.

The chain joins TRBV10-3 to TRBJ2-6; D may be TRBD1 (7 bases). The CDR3 is made up of 18 amino acids. Germline-derived CDR1 and CDR2 are ENHRY and SYGVKD. V gave up 1 base and J gave up 0 bases, with 13 bases separating them. CDR3 nucleotide sequence: TGTGCCATCAGTGAGTTTGCAGGGGGGAACTCTGGGGCCAACGTCCTGACTTTC. Protein: CAISEFAGGNSGANVLTF.

The chain uses TRBV6-5 and TRBJ1-5; the match to TRBD1 covers 7 bases. The CDR3 contains 13 residues. The trim removed 6 bases at V and 5 bases at J, leaving 4 bases unmatched. Germline CDR1 MNHEY, CDR2 SVGAGI. Here the CDR3 reads CASSRGVDQPQHF. The CDR3 region has the DNA TGTGCCAGCAGCAGGGGGGTAGATCAGCCCCAGCATTTT.

V gene TRBV28 combines with J gene TRBJ2-3, with D maybe TRBD1 (6 bases). Trimming cost V 7 bases and J 3 bases, with 11 bases left between them. Germline V gives CDR1 MDHEN, CDR2 SYDVKM. This CDR3 is built from 13 residues. In nucleotides, the CDR3 is TGTGCCAGCACGGACAGTTTAACAGATACGCAGTATTTT. It encodes CASTDSLTDTQYF.

The rearrangement joins TRBV9 to TRBJ2-2, with 8 bases identical to TRBD1. Germline CDR1 SGDLS, CDR2 YYNGEE. This CDR3 contains 14 residues. V lost 4 bases and J lost 6; bases outside the gene matches: 5. Here the CDR3 DNA reads TGTGCCAGCAGCATTCAGGGGGCGGCCGGGGAGCTGTTTTTT. Translation gives CASSIQGAAGELFF. Together with reference TRBV9 and TRBJ2-2, the CDR3 gives the full variable domain: DSGVTQTPKHLITATGQRVTLRCSPRSGDLSVYWYQQSLDQGLQFLIQYYNGEERAKGNILERFSAQQFPDLHSELNLSSLELGDSALYFCASSIQGAAGELFFGEGSRLTVL.

The chain has TRBV2 and TRBJ1-2; 10 nucleotides match TRBD1. This CDR3 is built from 16 residues. CDR1 and CDR2 from the germline V gene are SNHLY and FYNNEI. Trimming at V came to 0 bases and at J to 5 bases, leaving 6 bases not matched to a gene. The CDR3 DNA reads as TGTGCCAGCAGTGAAGCGTTGACAGGGGGCCGGTATGGCTACACCTTC. The encoded protein is CASSEALTGGRYGYTF. Full variable domain (rest looked up from reference TRBV2 and TRBJ1-2): EPEVTQTPSHQVTQMGQEVILRCVPISNHLYFYWYRQILGQKVEFLVSFYNNEISEKSEIFDDQFSVERPDGSNFTLKIRSTKLEDSAMYFCASSEALTGGRYGYTFGSGTRLTVV.

This chain uses TRBV30 with TRBJ2-6; 7 positions agree with TRBD1. With V trimmed by 6 bases and J by 2 bases, 1 base remained unmatched. The germline gives CDR1 GTSNPN, CDR2 SVGIG (reference sequence). The CDR3 spans 13 residues. The CDR3 DNA sequence: TGTGCCTGTACAGGGGCTGGGGCCAACGTCCTGACTTTC. Its translation: CACTGAGANVLTF.

This rearrangement joins TRBV2 to TRBJ2-2; TRBD1 matches 7 bases. The CDR3 contains 14 residues. Germline trimming cut 6 bases from V and 5 bases from J; bases unmatched to any gene: 6. CDR1 SNHLY and CDR2 FYNNEI come from the germline V gene. For the CDR3, the DNA is TGTGCCAGCAGCCGGGACAGTATTACCGGGGAGCTGTTTTTT. This translates into CASSRDSITGELFF.

The V call is TRBV7-9, the J call TRBJ2-7; D unclear. CDR1 is SEHNR, CDR2 FQNEAQ, per germline (reference sequence). Deletions cut 5 bases from V and 4 bases from J, with 15 bases between. The CDR3 runs 14 residues. In DNA, the CDR3 is TGTGCCAGCAGCCCACGTACACGGAGTTACGAGCAGTACTTC. Translating gives CASSPRTRSYEQYF.

CDR3 in DNA: TGCGCCAGCAGCAGGGACACGGAGCGATACAATGAGCAGTTCTTC. Amino acid sequence: CASSRDTERYNEQFF. The V and J genes are TRBV5-1 and TRBJ2-1, with a weak D call TRBD1 (6 bases). The CDR3 covers 15 residues. Trimming took off 4 bases at V and 4 bases at J, with 15 bases between the two ends. Germline V gene lookup returns CDR1 SGHRS and CDR2 YFSETQ.

V usage is TRBV28 and J usage is TRBJ2-3, with TRBD1 matching 9 bases. This CDR3 has 13 residues. V was clipped by 6 bases and J by 5 bases; unmatched bases: 3. Germline V gene data show CDR1 as MDHEN and CDR2 as SYDVKM. The CDR3 region is CASRGQGIDTQYF. DNA for the CDR3: TGTGCCAGCAGGGGACAGGGTATAGATACGCAGTATTTT. Looking up the rest from reference TRBV28 and TRBJ2-3 gives the full variable domain: DVKVTQSSRYLVKRTGEKVFLECVQDMDHENMFWYRQDPGLGLRLIYFSYDVKMKEKGDIPEGYSVSREKKERFSLILESASTNQTSMYLCASRGQGIDTQYFGPGTRLTVL.